The source of this TCR beta chain is a study of T cells in Graves' hyperthyroidism and ophthalmopathy. Findings of the study overall: Before onset, by a median of around six months, the model predicted ophthalmopathy.

CDR1 and CDR2 (germline): SGHDT, YYEEEE. Trimming took 4 bases from V and 0 from J; bases not matched to a gene: 7. This CDR3 has 16 amino acids. RNA transcripts yielded amplified TCR beta CDR3 regions. HTBI primers drove first-round RT-PCR of the TCR CDR3. A single record per CDR3 protein comes from TCRdb applying MiXCR to the multiplex PCR reads. The repertoire holds roughly 510,000 distinct CDR3 sequences, with about 45% as singletons. This clonotype has ten or more counts. Its antigen is undetermined. The sequence came from an adult woman with Graves' disease, either hyperthyroidism or ophthalmopathy (not recorded which). This rearrangement joins TRBV5-6 to TRBJ1-5, with TRBD1 matching 7 bases. Sequenced material: peripheral blood or thyroid tissue (not recorded which). CDR3 in DNA: TGTGCCAGCAGCACAAAGACAGGGTTTAGCAATCAGCCCCAGCATTTT. Its protein is CASSTKTGFSNQPQHF.